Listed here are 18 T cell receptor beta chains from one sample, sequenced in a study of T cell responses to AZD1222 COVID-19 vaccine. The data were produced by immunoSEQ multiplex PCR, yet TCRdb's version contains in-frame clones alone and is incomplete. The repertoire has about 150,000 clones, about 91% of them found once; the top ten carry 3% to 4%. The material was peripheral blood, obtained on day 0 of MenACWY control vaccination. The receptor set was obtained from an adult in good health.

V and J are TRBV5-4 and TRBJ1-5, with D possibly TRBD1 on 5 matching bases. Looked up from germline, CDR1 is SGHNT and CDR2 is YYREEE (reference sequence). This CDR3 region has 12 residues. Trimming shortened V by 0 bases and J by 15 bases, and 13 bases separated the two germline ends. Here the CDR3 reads CASSLAGGSWHF. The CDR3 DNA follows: TGTGCCAGCAGCTTGGCGGGGGGGTCGTGGCATTTT. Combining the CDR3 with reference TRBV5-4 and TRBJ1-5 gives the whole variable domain ETGVTQSPTHLIKTRGQQVTLRCSSQSGHNTVSWYQQALGQGPQFIFQYYREEENGRGNFPPRFSGLQFPNYSSELNVNALELDDSALYLCASSLAGGSWHFGDGTRLSIL.

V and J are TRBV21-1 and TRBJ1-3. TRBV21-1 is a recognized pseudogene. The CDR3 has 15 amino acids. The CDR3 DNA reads TGTGCCAGCACTTCACTGACCCTCTCTGGAAACACCATATATTTT. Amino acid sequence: CASTSLTLSGNTIYF.

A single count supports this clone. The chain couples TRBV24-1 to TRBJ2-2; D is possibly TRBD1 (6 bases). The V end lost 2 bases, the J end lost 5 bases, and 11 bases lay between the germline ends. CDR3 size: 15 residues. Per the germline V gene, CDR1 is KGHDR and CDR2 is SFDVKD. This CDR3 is CATSDSGHTTGELFF. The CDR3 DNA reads TGTGCCACCAGTGATTCGGGACATACTACCGGGGAGCTGTTTTTT.

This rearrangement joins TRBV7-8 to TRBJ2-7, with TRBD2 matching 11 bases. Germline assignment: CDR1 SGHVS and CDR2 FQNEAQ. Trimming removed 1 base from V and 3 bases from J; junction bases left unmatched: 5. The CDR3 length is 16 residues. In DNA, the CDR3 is TGTGCCAGCAGCTTAGAAGGGACTAGCGGACTCTACGAGCAGTACTTC. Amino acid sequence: CASSLEGTSGLYEQYF. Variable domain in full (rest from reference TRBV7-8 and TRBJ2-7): GAGVSQSPRYKVAKRGQDVALRCDPISGHVSLFWYQQALGQGPEFLTYFQNEAQLDKSGLPSDRFFAERPEGSVSTLKIQRTQQEDSAVYLCASSLEGTSGLYEQYFGPGTRLTVT.

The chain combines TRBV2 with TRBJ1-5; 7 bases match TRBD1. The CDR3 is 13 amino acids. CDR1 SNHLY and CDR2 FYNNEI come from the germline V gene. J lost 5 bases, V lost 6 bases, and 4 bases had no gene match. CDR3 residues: CASRADRDQPQHF. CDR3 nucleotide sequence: TGTGCCAGCAGGGCAGACAGGGATCAGCCCCAGCATTTT.

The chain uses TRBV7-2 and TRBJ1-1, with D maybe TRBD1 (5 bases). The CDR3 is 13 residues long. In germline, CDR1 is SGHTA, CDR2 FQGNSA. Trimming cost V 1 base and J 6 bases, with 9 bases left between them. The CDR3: CASSLGGFAEAFF. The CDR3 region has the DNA TGTGCCAGCAGCTTAGGGGGGTTTGCTGAAGCTTTCTTT. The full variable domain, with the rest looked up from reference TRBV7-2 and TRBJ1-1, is GAGVSQSPSNKVTEKGKDVELRCDPISGHTALYWYRQSLGQGLEFLIYFQGNSAPDKSGLPSDRFSAERTGGSVSTLTIQRTQQEDSAVYLCASSLGGFAEAFFGQGTRLTVV.

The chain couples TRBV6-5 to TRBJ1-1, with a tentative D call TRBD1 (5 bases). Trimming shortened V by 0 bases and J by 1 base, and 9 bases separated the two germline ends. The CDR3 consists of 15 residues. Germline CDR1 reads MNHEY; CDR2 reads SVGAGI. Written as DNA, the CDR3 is TGTGCCAGCAGTTACTCGAGCCAGGGGAACACTGAAGCTTTCTTT. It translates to CASSYSSQGNTEAFF.

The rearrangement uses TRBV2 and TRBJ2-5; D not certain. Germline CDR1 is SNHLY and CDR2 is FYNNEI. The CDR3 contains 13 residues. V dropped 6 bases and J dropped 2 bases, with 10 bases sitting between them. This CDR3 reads CASRVGRQETQYF. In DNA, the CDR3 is TGTGCCAGCAGGGTCGGCAGACAAGAGACCCAGTACTTC. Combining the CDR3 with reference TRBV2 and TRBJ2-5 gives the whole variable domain EPEVTQTPSHQVTQMGQEVILRCVPISNHLYFYWYRQILGQKVEFLVSFYNNEISEKSEIFDDQFSVERPDGSNFTLKIRSTKLEDSAMYFCASRVGRQETQYFGPGTRLLVL.

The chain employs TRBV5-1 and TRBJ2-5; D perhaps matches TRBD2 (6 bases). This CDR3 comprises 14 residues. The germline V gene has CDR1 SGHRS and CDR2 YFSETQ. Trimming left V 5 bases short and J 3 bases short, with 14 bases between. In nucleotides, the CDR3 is TGCGCCAGCAGTAGTACTAGCAGCAAAGAGACCCAGTACTTC. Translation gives CASSSTSSKETQYF.

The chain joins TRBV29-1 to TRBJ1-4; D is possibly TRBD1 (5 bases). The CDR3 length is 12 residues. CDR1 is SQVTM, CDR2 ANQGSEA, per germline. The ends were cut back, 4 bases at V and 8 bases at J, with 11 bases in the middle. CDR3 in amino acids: CSVVNQGEKLFF. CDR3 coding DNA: TGCAGCGTTGTTAATCAGGGAGAAAAACTGTTTTTT.

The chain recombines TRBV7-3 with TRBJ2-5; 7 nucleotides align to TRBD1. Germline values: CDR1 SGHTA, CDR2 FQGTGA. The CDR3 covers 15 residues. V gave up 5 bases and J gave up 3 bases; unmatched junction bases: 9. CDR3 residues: CASSPHGTEKETQYF. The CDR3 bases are TGTGCCAGCAGCCCGCACGGGACAGAAAAAGAGACCCAGTACTTC.

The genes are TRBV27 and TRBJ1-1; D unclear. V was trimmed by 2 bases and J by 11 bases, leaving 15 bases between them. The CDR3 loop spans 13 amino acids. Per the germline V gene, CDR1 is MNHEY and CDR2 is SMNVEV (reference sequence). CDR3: CASSLHPLLGAFF. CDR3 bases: TGTGCCAGCAGTTTACACCCTCTCTTAGGTGCTTTCTTT.

The CDR3 spells CASSSRGMNTEAFF. In nucleotides, the CDR3 is TGTGCCAGTAGTTCCCGGGGAATGAACACTGAAGCTTTCTTT. The J gene is TRBJ1-1, the V gene TRBV19; D is unresolved. The CDR3 loop spans 14 amino acids. Trimming stripped 5 bases from V and 0 bases from J, with 10 bases between. The germline V gene encodes CDR1 LNHDA and CDR2 SQIVND (reference sequence).

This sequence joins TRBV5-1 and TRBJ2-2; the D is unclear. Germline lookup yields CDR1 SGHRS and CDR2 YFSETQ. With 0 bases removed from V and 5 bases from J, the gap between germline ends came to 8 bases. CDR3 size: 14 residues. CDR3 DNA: TGCGCCAGCAGCTTGGACAAGGTGACCGGGGAGCTGTTTTTT. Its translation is CASSLDKVTGELFF.

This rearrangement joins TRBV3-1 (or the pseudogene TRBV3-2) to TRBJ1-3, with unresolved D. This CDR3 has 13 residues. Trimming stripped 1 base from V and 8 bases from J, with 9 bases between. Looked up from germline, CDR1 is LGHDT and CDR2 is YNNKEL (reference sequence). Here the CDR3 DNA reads TGTGCCAGCAGCCAAGTCCCATGGGACACCATATATTTT. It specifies CASSQVPWDTIYF.

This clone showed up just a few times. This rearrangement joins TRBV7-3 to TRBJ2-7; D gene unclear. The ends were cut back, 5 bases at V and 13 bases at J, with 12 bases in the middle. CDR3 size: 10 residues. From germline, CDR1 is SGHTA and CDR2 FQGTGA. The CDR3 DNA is TGTGCCAGCAGCAGACTCCAACAATACTTC. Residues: CASSRLQQYF.

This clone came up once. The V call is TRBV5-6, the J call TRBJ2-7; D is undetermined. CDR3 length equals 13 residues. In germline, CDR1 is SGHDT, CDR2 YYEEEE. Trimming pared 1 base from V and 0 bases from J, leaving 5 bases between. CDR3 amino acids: CASSLRSSYEQYF. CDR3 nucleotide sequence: TGTGCCAGCAGCTTGCGTAGCTCCTACGAGCAGTACTTC.

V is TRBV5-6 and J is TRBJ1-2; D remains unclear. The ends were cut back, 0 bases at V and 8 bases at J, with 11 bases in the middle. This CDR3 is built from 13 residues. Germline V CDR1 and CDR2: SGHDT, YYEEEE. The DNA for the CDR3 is TGTGCCAGCAGCTTGGCCAGGTTGGGCGGCTACACCTTC. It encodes CASSLARLGGYTF. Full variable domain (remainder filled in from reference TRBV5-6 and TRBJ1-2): DAGVTQSPTHLIKTRGQQVTLRCSPKSGHDTVSWYQQALGQGPQFIFQYYEEEERQRGNFPDRFSGHQFPNYSSELNVNALLLGDSALYLCASSLARLGGYTFGSGTRLTVV.